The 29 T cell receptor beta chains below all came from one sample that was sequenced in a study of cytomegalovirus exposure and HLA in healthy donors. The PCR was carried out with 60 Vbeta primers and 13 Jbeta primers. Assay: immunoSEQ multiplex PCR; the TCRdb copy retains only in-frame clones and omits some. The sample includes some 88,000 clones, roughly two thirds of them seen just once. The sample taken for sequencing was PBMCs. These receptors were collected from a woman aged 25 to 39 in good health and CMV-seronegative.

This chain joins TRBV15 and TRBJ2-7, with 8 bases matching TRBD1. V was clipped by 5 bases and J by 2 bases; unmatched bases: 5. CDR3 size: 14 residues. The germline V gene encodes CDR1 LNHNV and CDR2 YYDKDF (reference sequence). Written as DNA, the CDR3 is TGTGCCACCAGCCTTGACAGGGGCACCTACGAGCAGTACTTC. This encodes CATSLDRGTYEQYF.

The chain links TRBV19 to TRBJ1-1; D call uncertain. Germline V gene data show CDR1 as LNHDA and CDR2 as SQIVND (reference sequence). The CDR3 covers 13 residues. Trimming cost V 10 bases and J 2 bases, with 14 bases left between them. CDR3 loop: CATRDPDNTEAFF. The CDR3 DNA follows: TGTGCCACGAGGGATCCAGATAACACTGAAGCTTTCTTT.

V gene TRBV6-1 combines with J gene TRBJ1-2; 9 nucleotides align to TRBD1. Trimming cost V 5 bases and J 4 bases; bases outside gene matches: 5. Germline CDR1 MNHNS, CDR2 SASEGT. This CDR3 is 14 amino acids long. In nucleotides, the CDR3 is TGTGCCAGCAGTCCCGGGACAGGGTTCTATGGCTACACCTTC. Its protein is CASSPGTGFYGYTF.

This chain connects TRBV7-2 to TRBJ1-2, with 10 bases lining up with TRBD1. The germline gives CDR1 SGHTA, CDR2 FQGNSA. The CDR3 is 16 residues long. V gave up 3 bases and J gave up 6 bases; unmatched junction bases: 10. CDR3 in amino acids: CASSLVGTGVLDGYTF. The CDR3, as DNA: TGTGCCAGCAGCTTGGTTGGGACAGGGGTCCTGGATGGCTACACCTTC. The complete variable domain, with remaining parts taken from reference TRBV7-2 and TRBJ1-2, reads GAGVSQSPSNKVTEKGKDVELRCDPISGHTALYWYRQSLGQGLEFLIYFQGNSAPDKSGLPSDRFSAERTGGSVSTLTIQRTQQEDSAVYLCASSLVGTGVLDGYTFGSGTRLTVV.

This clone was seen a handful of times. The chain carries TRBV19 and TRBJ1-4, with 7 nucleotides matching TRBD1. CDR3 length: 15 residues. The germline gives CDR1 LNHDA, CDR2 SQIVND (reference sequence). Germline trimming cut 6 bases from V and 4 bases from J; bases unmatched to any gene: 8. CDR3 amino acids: CASREGTEINEKLFF. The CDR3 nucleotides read TGTGCCAGTAGGGAGGGGACAGAGATTAATGAAAAACTGTTTTTT.

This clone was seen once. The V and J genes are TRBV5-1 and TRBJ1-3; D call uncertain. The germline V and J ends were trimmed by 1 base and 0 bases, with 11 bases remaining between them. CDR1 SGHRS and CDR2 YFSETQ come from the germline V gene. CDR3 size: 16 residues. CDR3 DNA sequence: TGCGCCAGCAGCTTGAGCCCAATTGTCTCTGGAAACACCATATATTTT. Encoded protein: CASSLSPIVSGNTIYF.

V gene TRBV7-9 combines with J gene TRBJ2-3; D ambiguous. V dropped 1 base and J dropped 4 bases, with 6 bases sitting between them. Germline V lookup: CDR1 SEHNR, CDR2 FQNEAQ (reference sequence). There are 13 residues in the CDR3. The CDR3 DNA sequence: TGTGCCAGCAGCTTAGATATTCCAGATACGCAGTATTTT. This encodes CASSLDIPDTQYF.

In DNA, the CDR3 is TGTGCCAGTTTTAGCGGAGCCCCCGGATACGAGCAGTACTTC. Translated, it gives CASFSGAPGYEQYF. The rearrangement links TRBV19 to TRBJ2-7, with D perhaps matching TRBD2 (6 bases). CDR3 size: 14 residues. From germline, CDR1 is LNHDA and CDR2 SQIVND (reference sequence). V shed 8 bases and J shed 4 bases, with 18 bases lying between them. The full variable domain, with the rest looked up from reference TRBV19 and TRBJ2-7, is DGGITQSPKYLFRKEGQNVTLSCEQNLNHDAMYWYRQDPGQGLRLIYYSQIVNDFQKGDIAEGYSVSREKKESFPLTVTSAQKNPTAFYLCASFSGAPGYEQYFGPGTRLTVT.

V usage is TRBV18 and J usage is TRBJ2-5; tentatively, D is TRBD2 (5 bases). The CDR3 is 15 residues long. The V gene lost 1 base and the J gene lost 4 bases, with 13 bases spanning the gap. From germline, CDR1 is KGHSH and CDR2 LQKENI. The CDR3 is CASSPLKEAGETQYF. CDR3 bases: TGTGCCAGCTCACCACTTAAGGAGGCTGGAGAGACCCAGTACTTC.

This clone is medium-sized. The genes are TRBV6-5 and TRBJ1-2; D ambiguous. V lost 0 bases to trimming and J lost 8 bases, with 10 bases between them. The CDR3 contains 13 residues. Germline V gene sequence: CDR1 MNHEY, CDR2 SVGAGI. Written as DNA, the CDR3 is TGTGCCAGCAGTTACTCGATAGGGAGGGGCTACACCTTC. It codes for CASSYSIGRGYTF.

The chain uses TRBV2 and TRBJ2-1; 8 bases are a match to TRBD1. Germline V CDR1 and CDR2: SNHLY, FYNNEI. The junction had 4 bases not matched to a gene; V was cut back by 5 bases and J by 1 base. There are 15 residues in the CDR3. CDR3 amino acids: CASSKQGGSYNEQFF. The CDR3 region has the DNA TGTGCCAGCAGTAAACAGGGGGGATCCTACAATGAGCAGTTCTTC. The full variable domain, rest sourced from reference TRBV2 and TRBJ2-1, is EPEVTQTPSHQVTQMGQEVILRCVPISNHLYFYWYRQILGQKVEFLVSFYNNEISEKSEIFDDQFSVERPDGSNFTLKIRSTKLEDSAMYFCASSKQGGSYNEQFFGPGTRLTVL.

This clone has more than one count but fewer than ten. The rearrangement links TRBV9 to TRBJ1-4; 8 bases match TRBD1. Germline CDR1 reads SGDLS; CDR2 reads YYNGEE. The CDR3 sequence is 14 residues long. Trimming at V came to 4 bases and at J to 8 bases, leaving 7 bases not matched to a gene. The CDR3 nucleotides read TGTGCCAGCAGCCAAGTACGGACAGGGGAAAAACTGTTTTTT. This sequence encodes CASSQVRTGEKLFF.

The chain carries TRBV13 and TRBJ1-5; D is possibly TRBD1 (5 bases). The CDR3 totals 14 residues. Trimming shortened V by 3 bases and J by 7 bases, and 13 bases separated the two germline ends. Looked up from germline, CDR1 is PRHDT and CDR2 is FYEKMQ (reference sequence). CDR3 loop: CASSFSQGNQPQHF. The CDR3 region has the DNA TGTGCCAGCAGCTTTTCTCAGGGAAACCAGCCCCAGCATTTT.

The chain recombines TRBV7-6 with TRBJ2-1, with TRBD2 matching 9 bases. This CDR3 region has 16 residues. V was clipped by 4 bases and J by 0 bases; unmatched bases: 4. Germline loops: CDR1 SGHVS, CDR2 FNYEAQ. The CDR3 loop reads CASSSLAGPSYNEQFF. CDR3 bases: TGTGCCAGCAGCTCCCTAGCGGGACCCTCCTACAATGAGCAGTTCTTC.

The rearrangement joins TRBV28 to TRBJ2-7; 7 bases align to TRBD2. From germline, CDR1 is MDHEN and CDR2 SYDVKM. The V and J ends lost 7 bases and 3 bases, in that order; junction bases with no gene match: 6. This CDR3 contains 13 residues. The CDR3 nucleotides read TGTGCCAGCATCCGAGCGGGGCTCTACGAGCAGTACTTC. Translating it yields CASIRAGLYEQYF.

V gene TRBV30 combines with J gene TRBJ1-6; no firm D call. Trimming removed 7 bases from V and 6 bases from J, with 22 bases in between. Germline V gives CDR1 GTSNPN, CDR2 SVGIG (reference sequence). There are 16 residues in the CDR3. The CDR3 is CALEDPLRERNSPLHF. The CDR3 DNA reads TGTGCCTTGGAGGACCCACTGAGGGAACGTAATTCACCCCTCCACTTT.

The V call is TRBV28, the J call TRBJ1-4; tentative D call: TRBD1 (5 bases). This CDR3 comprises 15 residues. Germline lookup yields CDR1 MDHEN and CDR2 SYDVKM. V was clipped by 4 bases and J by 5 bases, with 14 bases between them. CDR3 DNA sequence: TGTGCCAGCAGTTCCGCGGGGGGAAGAAATGAAAAACTGTTTTTT. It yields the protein CASSSAGGRNEKLFF.

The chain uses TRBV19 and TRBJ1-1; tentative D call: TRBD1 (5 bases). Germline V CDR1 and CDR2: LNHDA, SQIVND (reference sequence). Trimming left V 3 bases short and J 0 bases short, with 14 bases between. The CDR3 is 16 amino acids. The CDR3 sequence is CASSISGGFMNTEAFF. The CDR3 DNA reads TGTGCCAGTAGTATCTCCGGGGGGTTTATGAACACTGAAGCTTTCTTT.

CDR3 DNA: TGTGCCAGCCAAAGGACAGATTCTTATAATTCACCCCTCCACTTT. Protein: CASQRTDSYNSPLHF. The V gene is TRBV4-2, the J gene TRBJ1-6, with D maybe TRBD1 (6 bases). Trimming removed 8 bases at V and 4 bases at J, with 15 bases between. The CDR3 covers 15 residues. Per germline, CDR1 LGHNA and CDR2 YNFKEQ.

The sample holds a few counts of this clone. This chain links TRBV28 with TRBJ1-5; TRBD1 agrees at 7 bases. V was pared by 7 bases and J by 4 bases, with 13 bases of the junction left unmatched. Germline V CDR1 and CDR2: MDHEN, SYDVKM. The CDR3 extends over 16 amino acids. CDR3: CASTRTGPEKNQPQHF. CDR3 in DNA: TGTGCCAGCACCCGGACAGGCCCGGAAAAGAATCAGCCCCAGCATTTT.

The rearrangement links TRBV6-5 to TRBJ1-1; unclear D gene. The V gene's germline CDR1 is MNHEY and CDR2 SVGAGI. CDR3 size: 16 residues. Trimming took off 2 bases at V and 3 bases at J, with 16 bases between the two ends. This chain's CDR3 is CASSYPGSPEDTEAFF. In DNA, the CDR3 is TGTGCCAGCAGTTACCCCGGGAGTCCCGAGGACACTGAAGCTTTCTTT.

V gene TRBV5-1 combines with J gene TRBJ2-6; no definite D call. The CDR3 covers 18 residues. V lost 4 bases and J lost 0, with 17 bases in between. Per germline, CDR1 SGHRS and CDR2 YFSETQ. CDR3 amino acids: CASSRRGSSPSGANVLTF. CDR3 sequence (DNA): TGCGCCAGCAGCAGGCGAGGCAGCTCCCCCTCTGGGGCCAACGTCCTGACTTTC.

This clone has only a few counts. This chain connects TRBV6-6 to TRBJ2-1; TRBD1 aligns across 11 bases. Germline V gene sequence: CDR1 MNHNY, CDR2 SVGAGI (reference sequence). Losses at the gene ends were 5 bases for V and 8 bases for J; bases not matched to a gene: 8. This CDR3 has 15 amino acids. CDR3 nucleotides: TGTGCCAGCAGTCCGGGACAGGGGGTTATCGATGAGCAGTTCTTC. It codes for CASSPGQGVIDEQFF.

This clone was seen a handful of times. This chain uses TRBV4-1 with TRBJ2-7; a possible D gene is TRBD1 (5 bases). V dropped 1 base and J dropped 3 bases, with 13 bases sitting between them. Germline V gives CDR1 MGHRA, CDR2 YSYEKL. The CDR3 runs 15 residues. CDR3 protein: CASSQGTSDLYEQYF. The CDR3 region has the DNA TGCGCCAGCAGCCAAGGGACATCTGACCTCTACGAGCAGTACTTC.

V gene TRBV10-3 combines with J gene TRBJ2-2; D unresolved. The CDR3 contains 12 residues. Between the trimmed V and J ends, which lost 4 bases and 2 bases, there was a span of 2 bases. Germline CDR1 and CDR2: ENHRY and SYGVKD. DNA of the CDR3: TGTGCCATCAGTGTAAACACCGGGGAGCTGTTTTTT. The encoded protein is CAISVNTGELFF.

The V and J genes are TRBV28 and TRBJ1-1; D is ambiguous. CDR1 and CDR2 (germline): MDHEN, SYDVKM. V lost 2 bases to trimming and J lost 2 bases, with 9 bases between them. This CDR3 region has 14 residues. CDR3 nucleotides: TGTGCCAGCAGTTTACGGGGTTTCAACACTGAAGCTTTCTTT. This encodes CASSLRGFNTEAFF.

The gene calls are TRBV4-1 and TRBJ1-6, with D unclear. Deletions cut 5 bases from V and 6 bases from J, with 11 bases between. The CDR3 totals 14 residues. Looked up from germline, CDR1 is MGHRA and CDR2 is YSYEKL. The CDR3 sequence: CASSLRASNSPLHF. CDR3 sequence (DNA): TGCGCCAGCAGCTTGCGGGCCTCTAATTCACCCCTCCACTTT.

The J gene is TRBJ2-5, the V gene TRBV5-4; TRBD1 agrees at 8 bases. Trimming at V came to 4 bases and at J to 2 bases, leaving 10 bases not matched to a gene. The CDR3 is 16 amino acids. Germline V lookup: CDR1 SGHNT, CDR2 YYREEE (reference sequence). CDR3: CASSQRTGPFQETQYF. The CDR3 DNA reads TGTGCCAGCAGCCAGAGGACAGGGCCCTTTCAAGAGACCCAGTACTTC. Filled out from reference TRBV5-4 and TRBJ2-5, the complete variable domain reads ETGVTQSPTHLIKTRGQQVTLRCSSQSGHNTVSWYQQALGQGPQFIFQYYREEENGRGNFPPRFSGLQFPNYSSELNVNALELDDSALYLCASSQRTGPFQETQYFGPGTRLLVL.

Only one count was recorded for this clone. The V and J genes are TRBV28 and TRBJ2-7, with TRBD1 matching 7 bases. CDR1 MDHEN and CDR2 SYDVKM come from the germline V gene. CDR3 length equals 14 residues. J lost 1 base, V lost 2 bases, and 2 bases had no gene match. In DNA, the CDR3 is TGTGCCAGCAGTTTAAGGGGGCGTTCCTACGAGCAGTACTTC. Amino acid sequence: CASSLRGRSYEQYF.